Presented here are 17 T cell receptor beta chains from one specimen sequenced in a study of blood T cells in healthy people across ages. For the second PCR, which ran for about 7 to 11 cycles, a sample-barcoded 5' primer and a J-beta primer mix were used. TCRdb redid the calling of the 5' RACE reads with MiXCR, one entry per CDR3 protein. The sample lists 870,000 or so distinct CDR3 sequences, more than 25% occurring once. The sequencing sample was made of blood. The receptors shown here come from an elderly woman in good health.

This clonotype showed up just a few times. The chain joins TRBV20-1 to TRBJ1-5; D is possibly TRBD1 (5 bases). The CDR3 loop spans 14 amino acids. Trimming removed 6 bases from V and 0 bases from J, with 12 bases in between. The germline gives CDR1 DFQATT, CDR2 SNEGSKA (reference sequence). The CDR3 nucleotides are TGCAGTGCGCGGAACAGGTTTAGCAATCAGCCCCAGCATTTT. This translates into CSARNRFSNQPQHF.

In this sample, this clonotype turned up many times. V usage is TRBV11-2 and J usage is TRBJ2-3; weak D call: TRBD2 (5 bases). V was trimmed by 4 bases and J by 11 bases, leaving 13 bases between them. This CDR3 spans 12 amino acids. Germline V gene data show CDR1 as SGHAT and CDR2 as FQNNGV. CDR3 amino acids: CASSSLSSGQYF. For the CDR3, the DNA is TGTGCCAGCAGCTCTTTGTCGAGCGGGCAGTATTTT.

This clonotype has only a few counts. Given a much more abundant clone one base away, this may be a read error. V gene TRBV7-2 combines with J gene TRBJ2-5; D gene unclear. Germline values: CDR1 SGHTA, CDR2 FQGNSA. V was shortened by 5 bases and J by 11 bases, with 18 bases between the two germline ends. CDR3 length: 13 residues. DNA for the CDR3: TGTGCCAGCAGCACGACCCGAATTAATGAGCAGTACTTC. Protein sequence: CASSTTRINEQYF. The variable domain in full, with the rest retrieved from reference TRBV7-2 and TRBJ2-5, is GAGVSQSPSNKVTEKGKDVELRCDPISGHTALYWYRQSLGQGLEFLIYFQGNSAPDKSGLPSDRFSAERTGGSVSTLTIQRTQQEDSAVYLCASSTTRINEQYFGPGTRLLVL.

Ten or more counts support this clonotype. The rearrangement joins TRBV5-6 to TRBJ1-2, with D tentatively TRBD1 (6 bases). Germline CDR1 reads SGHDT; CDR2 reads YYEEEE. The V end was cut by 6 bases, the J end by 3 bases, with 18 bases between. CDR3 length equals 15 residues. The CDR3 DNA reads TGTGCCAGCACCGACTTGGGGGGCAGGGACTATGGCTACACCTTC. Its translation: CASTDLGGRDYGYTF.

The chain uses TRBV20-1 and TRBJ2-4; D is ambiguous. The last part of the DNA fits TRBJ2-5 better; the J call may be wrong. The germline gives CDR1 DFQATT, CDR2 SNEGSKA (reference sequence). The CDR3 has 15 amino acids. CDR3: CSAKLAPHFRETQYF. CDR3 bases: TGCAGTGCGAAACTGGCCCCCCATTTCCGGGAGACCCAGTACTTC.

This clonotype was seen more than once but under ten times. One end of the junction varies from germline; a read error may be responsible. J is TRBJ2-2 and V is TRBV7-2; D perhaps matches TRBD2 (6 bases). The CDR3 length is 15 residues. Germline V gene sequence: CDR1 SGHTA, CDR2 FQGNSA. The CDR3 nucleotides read TGTGCCAGCAGCTTAGGCGGGGCGAACACCGGGGAGCGGTTTTTT. Its translation: CASSLGGANTGERFF. The entire variable domain, with the rest obtained from reference TRBV7-2 and TRBJ2-2, is as follows: GAGVSQSPSNKVTEKGKDVELRCDPISGHTALYWYRQSLGQGLEFLIYFQGNSAPDKSGLPSDRFSAERTGGSVSTLTIQRTQQEDSAVYLCASSLGGANTGERFFGEGSRLTVL.

This clonotype was seen repeatedly, ten times or more. V gene TRBV6-1 combines with J gene TRBJ1-6; D is uncertain. V lost 2 bases and J 7 bases, leaving 6 bases between the germline ends. Germline CDR1 and CDR2: MNHNS and SASEGT. The CDR3 spans 13 residues. In DNA form, the CDR3 reads TGTGCCAGCAGTGAATCGCAGAATTCACCCCTCCACTTT. This gives the protein CASSESQNSPLHF.

The chain joins TRBV11-2 to TRBJ2-7; no clear D. CDR1 and CDR2 from the germline V gene are SGHAT and FQNNGV. V was trimmed by 1 base and J by 3 bases, leaving 10 bases between them. This CDR3 region has 14 residues. CDR3 coding DNA: TGTGCCAGCAGCTTAGCAGGCCGTGACTACGAGCAGTACTTC. Translating it yields CASSLAGRDYEQYF. Full variable domain (rest looked up from reference TRBV11-2 and TRBJ2-7): EAGVAQSPRYKIIEKRQSVAFWCNPISGHATLYWYQQILGQGPKLLIQFQNNGVVDDSQLPKDRFSAERLKGVDSTLKIQPAKLEDSAVYLCASSLAGRDYEQYFGPGTRLTVT.

Many counts were recorded for this clonotype. This sequence joins TRBV7-9 and TRBJ2-1; D tentatively reads TRBD1 or TRBD2 (5 bases each). This CDR3 is built from 15 residues. The germline V gene has CDR1 SEHNR and CDR2 FQNEAQ (reference sequence). V gave up 1 base and J gave up 7 bases, with 14 bases separating them. This CDR3 reads CASSLESRGGNEQFF. DNA for the CDR3: TGTGCCAGCAGCTTAGAGTCAAGGGGCGGGAATGAGCAGTTCTTC.

This clonotype was seen at least ten times. This rearrangement joins TRBV7-2 to TRBJ2-1; D is undetermined. This CDR3 spans 12 amino acids. CDR1 and CDR2 (germline): SGHTA, FQGNSA. V lost 3 bases to trimming and J lost 6 bases, with 6 bases between them. DNA of the CDR3: TGTGCCAGCAGCTTCCTTAGCAATGAGCAGTTCTTC. Its translation: CASSFLSNEQFF.

In its sample, this clonotype was seen many times. This rearrangement joins TRBV6-5 to TRBJ1-4; the match to TRBD1 covers 10 bases. This CDR3 region has 17 residues. The V segment lost 2 bases and the J segment 7 bases; nucleotides outside the gene matches: 10. The germline gives CDR1 MNHEY, CDR2 SVGAGI. Here the CDR3 DNA reads TGTGCCAGCAGTTACAGCCCTTGGACAGGGGGTGGTGAAAAACTGTTTTTT. Translation: CASSYSPWTGGGEKLFF.

This clonotype was detected ten times or more. The J gene is TRBJ2-5, the V gene TRBV19; D not certain. The CDR3 runs to 15 residues. Germline CDR1 and CDR2: LNHDA and SQIVND (reference sequence). V was clipped by 5 bases and J by 0 bases, with 13 bases between them. CDR3 nucleotides: TGTGCCAGTAGTCTGAAGAGCCCGTACCAAGAGACCCAGTACTTC. Translating gives CASSLKSPYQETQYF.

The table lists this clonotype with a few counts. The chain employs TRBV6-2 or TRBV6-3 and TRBJ1-2, with TRBD1 identical over 7 bases. Germline V gene data show CDR1 as MNHEY and CDR2 as SVGEGT. This CDR3 comprises 13 residues. The J segment lost 7 bases and the V segment lost 2 bases, leaving 4 bases of the junction unmatched. The CDR3 DNA reads as TGTGCCAGCAGTTACGGCCACAGGGGTGGCTACACCTTC. Protein: CASSYGHRGGYTF.

This clonotype was recorded many times. The J gene is TRBJ1-2, the V gene TRBV4-3; D uncertain. From germline, CDR1 is LGHNA and CDR2 YSLEER. The length of the CDR3 is 13 residues. V lost 4 bases to trimming and J lost 2 bases, with 8 bases between them. DNA for the CDR3: TGCGCCAGCAGCCCATCAGAGAACTATGGCTACACCTTC. It yields the protein CASSPSENYGYTF.

The rearrangement uses TRBV15 and TRBJ2-2; unclear D gene. Trimming removed 0 bases at V and 7 bases at J, with 9 bases between. The V gene's germline CDR1 is LNHNV and CDR2 YYDKDF (reference sequence). The CDR3 runs 14 residues. CDR3 region: CATSRDQPGGELFF. CDR3 nucleotides: TGTGCCACCAGCAGAGATCAACCCGGCGGGGAGCTGTTTTTT. Filled out from reference TRBV15 and TRBJ2-2, the complete variable domain reads DAMVIQNPRYQVTQFGKPVTLSCSQTLNHNVMYWYQQKSSQAPKLLFHYYDKDFNNEADTPDNFQSRRPNTSFCFLDIRSPGLGDTAMYLCATSRDQPGGELFFGEGSRLTVL.

In its sample, this clonotype was seen a few times. A much larger clone differs from this one at a single base, so this may be a read error. V usage is TRBV7-2 and J usage is TRBJ2-5; the match to TRBD2 covers 9 bases. J gave up 11 bases and V 1 base, and 17 bases lay outside the gene matches. Germline loops: CDR1 SGHTA, CDR2 FQGNSA. The length of the CDR3 is 17 residues. CDR3 loop: CASSLGLSAGGYNEQYF. CDR3 nucleotide sequence: TGTGCCAGCAGCTTAGGGCTCTCAGCGGGGGGATACAATGAGCAGTACTTC.

This clonotype was recorded many times. The chain couples TRBV27 to TRBJ2-6; 7 bases agree with TRBD1. CDR1 and CDR2 from the germline V gene are MNHEY and SMNVEV (reference sequence). The length of the CDR3 is 18 residues. Germline trimming cut 8 bases from V and 0 bases from J; bases unmatched to any gene: 13. The CDR3 DNA reads as TGTGCCAGCCGGGAAAGGACAGGACCGATCTCTGGGGCCAACGTCCTGACTTTC. Protein sequence: CASRERTGPISGANVLTF. The variable domain in full, completed from reference TRBV27 and TRBJ2-6, reads EAQVTQNPRYLITVTGKKLTVTCSQNMNHEYMSWYRQDPGLGLRQIYYSMNVEVTDKGDVPEGYKVSRKEKRNFPLILESPSPNQTSLYFCASRERTGPISGANVLTFGAGSRLTVL.